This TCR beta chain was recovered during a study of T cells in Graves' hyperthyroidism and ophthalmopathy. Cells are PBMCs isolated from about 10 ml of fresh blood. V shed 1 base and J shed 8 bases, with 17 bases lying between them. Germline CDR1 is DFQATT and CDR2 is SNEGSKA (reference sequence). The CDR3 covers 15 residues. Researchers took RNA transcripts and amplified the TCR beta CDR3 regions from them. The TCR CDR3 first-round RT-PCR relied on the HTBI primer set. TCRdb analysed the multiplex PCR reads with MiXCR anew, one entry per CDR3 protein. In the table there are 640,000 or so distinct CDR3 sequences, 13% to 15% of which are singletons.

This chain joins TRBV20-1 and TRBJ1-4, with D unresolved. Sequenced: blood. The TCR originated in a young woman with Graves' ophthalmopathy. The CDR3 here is CSARANSLPGEKLFF. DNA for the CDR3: TGCAGTGCTAGAGCGAACAGTTTGCCGGGAGAAAAACTGTTTTTT.